This T cell receptor (beta chain) was identified in a study of early T cells in non-severe SARS-CoV-2 infection. The sample holds a few counts of this clonotype. The length of the CDR3 is 14 residues. V lost 0 bases and J 3 bases, leaving 8 bases between the germline ends. The germline V gene has CDR1 DFQATT and CDR2 SNEGSKA (reference sequence). One entry per CDR3 protein, called by TCRdb with MiXCR from the 5' RACE reads. The sample lists more than 95,000 distinct CDR3 sequences, roughly 9.6% seen once, with approximately 4.7% in the top ten. The sequence was collected from an adult who was a healthcare worker with PCR-confirmed SARS-CoV-2 infection or an uninfected control (not recorded which). The chain has TRBV20-1 and TRBJ2-2; no clear D. The starting material was whole blood, obtained at baseline. The CDR3 DNA is TGCAGTGCTAGAGAGGACGGAGACACCGGGGAGCTGTTTTTT. Translating gives CSAREDGDTGELFF.